The entry below gives a single TCR beta chain sequence along with its context. These data are taken from a study of neoadjuvant anti-PD-1 for oral cavity cancer. Germline V CDR1 and CDR2: SGDLS, YYNGEE. This CDR3 region has 13 residues. Trimming removed 0 bases at V and 5 bases at J, with 7 bases between. The time point here: after neoadjuvant nivolumab, at surgical resection. Patients had newly diagnosed, untreated stage II-IVA oral cavity squamous cell carcinoma. TCRdb's copy holds only in-frame clones and misses some; the assay was immunoSEQ multiplex PCR. The sample includes 23,000 or so clones, more than 20% of them seen just once.

The sequence was obtained from a person between 40 and 85 years old with oral cavity squamous cell carcinoma. The V call is TRBV9, the J call TRBJ2-3; a weak D match, TRBD2 (5 bases). The sequencing here drew on tumor tissue, taken after nivolumab (anti-PD-1) treatment. The CDR3 sequence is CASSVAEVDTQYF. CDR3 coding DNA: TGTGCCAGCAGCGTAGCGGAGGTAGATACGCAGTATTTT.